The source of this T cell receptor beta chain is a study of cytomegalovirus exposure and HLA in healthy donors. Whole-study results and caveats: Analysis performed later found over 15,000 TCR beta sequences associated with HLA alleles at 0.05 false discovery rate.

Primers included in the PCR were 60 Vbeta and 13 Jbeta primers. Assay: immunoSEQ multiplex PCR; the TCRdb copy retains only in-frame clones and omits some. The sample holds about 100,000 clones, less than 80% seen once. The sample holds a few counts of this clone. Antigen specificity is unknown. This CDR3 has 13 residues. J lost 15 bases, V lost 6 bases, and 12 bases had no gene match. Per the germline V gene, CDR1 is MNHEY and CDR2 is SVGAGI. The sample was PBMCs. This clonotype originated in a man aged 30-40 years in good health and CMV-seronegative. The genes are TRBV6-5 and TRBJ2-1, with 9 bases aligning to TRBD2. CDR3 sequence reads: CASSQGSGGRGFF. CDR3 coding DNA: TGTGCCAGCAGCCAGGGCTCGGGCGGGAGGGGGTTCTTC.